This TCR beta chain was recorded in a study of T cell repertoires in ileal Crohn's disease. Across the study: Postoperative therapy was given to about half: roughly twelve thiopurines, about 20 anti-TNF agents.

The method was immunoSEQ multiplex PCR; TCRdb's version includes in-frame clones alone and lacks a portion of them. The table shows roughly 15,000 clones, with under 80% occurring only once. Concerning this clone: Its antigen is still unknown.

Germline CDR1 reads LNHNV; CDR2 reads YYDKDF (reference sequence). Trimming left V 5 bases short and J 2 bases short, with 19 bases between. The CDR3 has 16 residues. Findings of the study overall: Every patient over 26.8% clonality showed endoscopic recurrence. Compared with non-smokers, active smokers at surgery showed more clonal expansions. High-frequency clones were more common in sorted CD8 than CD4 cells.

Sequences were obtained from ileal tissue. This receptor was taken from an adult with Crohn's disease. The chain has TRBV15 and TRBJ2-7; D might be TRBD1 (5 bases). CDR3 protein: CATSHPRGEGPYEQYF. The CDR3 DNA reads as TGTGCCACCAGCCATCCTAGGGGTGAAGGACCCTACGAGCAGTACTTC. Full variable domain (outside the CDR3, taken from reference TRBV15 and TRBJ2-7): DAMVIQNPRYQVTQFGKPVTLSCSQTLNHNVMYWYQQKSSQAPKLLFHYYDKDFNNEADTPDNFQSRRPNTSFCFLDIRSPGLGDTAMYLCATSHPRGEGPYEQYFGPGTRLTVT.